This TCR beta chain originates from a study of vaccination and CD4 T cells after COVID-19. Of note for this clonotype: Its antigen is undetermined.

The Oncomine TCR Beta short-read assay was what sequenced the DNA obtained from cultured CD4+ T cells. One entry per CDR3 protein results from TCRdb running MiXCR on the PCR reads. Among approximately 6,000 distinct CDR3 sequences listed, 34% were seen once. Treatment meaning: approximately nine-day PBMC culture with coronavirus spike peptide pools or control peptides (ViraFEST assay). CD4+ T-cell collection from the unexposed donor predated the COVID-19 pandemic (2011-2018). Negative selection was the method that isolated CD4+ T cells after around 10 days of culture. CD4+ T cells from unexposed donors were probed, cells permitting, with SARS-CoV-2 S/N and four cold-coronavirus spikes. This receptor was taken from a human donor in good health. The material sequenced was CD4+ T cells from blood, cultured in vitro.

The CDR3 sequence is CASSSQDTQYF. CDR3 in DNA: TGTGCCAGCAGTTCACAAGATACGCAGTATTTT. V and J are TRBV27 and TRBJ2-3; D ambiguous. Germline V lookup: CDR1 MNHEY, CDR2 SMNVEV (reference sequence). Trimming cost V 4 bases and J 5 bases, with 4 bases left between them. The CDR3 contains 11 residues.